The sequence of this TCR beta chain was determined in a study of CD8 T cells in Susac syndrome. Control patients had untreated stable or active relapsing-remitting multiple sclerosis by revised McDonald criteria. Per germline, CDR1 SEHNR and CDR2 FQNEAQ (reference sequence). The CDR3 runs 10 residues. V was cut by 5 bases and J by 14 bases, with 9 bases left in between. After extraction with the RNeasy kit, roughly 0.45 to 1 ug of the RNA was reverse transcribed using random hexamers. Amplification of TCR beta CDR3 by immunoSEQ multiplex PCR spanned 54 Vbeta and 13 Jbeta. MiXCR, applied by TCRdb to the immunoSEQ multiplex PCR reads, yields one record per CDR3 protein. The repertoire includes about 57,000 distinct CDR3 sequences, 93% of them detected once, and about 0.51% sits in the top ten. The count of this clonotype is one.

Specimen: CD8+ T cells from PBMCs. This sequence was found in a human donor with multiple sclerosis. The rearrangement links TRBV7-9 to TRBJ1-4; D is unresolved. The CDR3 protein is CASSKRTLFF. CDR3 coding DNA: TGTGCCAGCAGCAAGCGGACCCTGTTTTTT.